This T cell receptor (beta chain) was sequenced for a study of cytotoxic CD8 clonotypes in ibrutinib-treated CLL. The table came from immunoSEQ multiplex PCR; TCRdb's copy has only in-frame clones and leaves some out. This sample carries roughly 250,000 clones, around 70% of them seen once, and the ten largest clones take approximately 15%. The CDR3 has 13 amino acids. CDR1 and CDR2 from the germline V gene are MNHEY and SMNVEV (reference sequence). With 5 bases removed from V and 3 bases from J, the gap between germline ends came to 7 bases. The clonotype comes from a human donor with chronic lymphocytic leukemia. This specimen consisted of PBMCs, obtained after 24 months of ibrutinib treatment. This sequence joins TRBV27 and TRBJ2-2; tentatively, D is TRBD1 (5 bases). CDR3 sequence: CASSKGHTGELFF. The CDR3 DNA sequence: TGTGCCAGCAGTAAGGGGCACACCGGGGAGCTGTTTTTT.